This T cell receptor (beta chain) is drawn from a study of post-analysis software for immune sequencing data. Study details: The study covered relapsing-remitting, secondary progressive and progressive-relapsing courses of multiple sclerosis. Notes on the study in general: Four to six TRBV segments, including TRBV5-6, TRBV5-1 and TRBV20-1, were more frequent in patients than controls. For normalized Chao1 diversity, multiple sclerosis patients scored significantly lower than controls did.

The TCR beta cDNA libraries carried unique molecular identifiers. TCRdb processed the PCR reads anew with MiXCR; each CDR3 protein has one entry. The sample yields some 890,000 distinct CDR3 sequences, about 50% seen once. V gave up 4 bases and J gave up 3 bases; unmatched junction bases: 4. The CDR3 totals 14 residues. Per the germline V gene, CDR1 is SEHNR and CDR2 is FQNEAQ (reference sequence). As concerns this clonotype: Its specificity is unknown.

The chain combines TRBV7-9 with TRBJ2-7, with TRBD1 matching 9 bases. The sequencing sample was made of blood. The source is a girl aged 10-17 years with multiple sclerosis. CDR3 nucleotides: TGTGCCAGCAGCTGGGACAGGGAATTCTACGAGCAGTACTTC. Its protein product is CASSWDREFYEQYF.